This T cell receptor (beta chain) comes out of a study of regulatory T cells in long-lasting Graves disease. Arm-PCR of CDR3 regions with iRepertoire HTBI primers generated TCR beta libraries. TCRdb re-derived calls from the multiplex PCR reads in MiXCR, one entry per CDR3 protein. This sample has 200,000 to 250,000 distinct CDR3 sequences, with 15% to 20% found just once. Time point here: newly diagnosed GD, antithyroid drugs for less than 3 months. Making the TCR library involved RNA that had been extracted from PBMCs. The CDR3 covers 16 residues. The ends lost 0 bases at V and 9 bases at J; junction bases unmatched: 9. Germline assignment: CDR1 MGHRA and CDR2 YSYEKL. A few counts support this clonotype.

The sequenced sample was peripheral blood mononuclear cells (PBMCs), obtained at new diagnosis, from a patient treated with antithyroid drugs. The sequence derives from a female donor with Graves disease. V is TRBV4-1 and J is TRBJ2-1, with 9 bases fitting TRBD2. In nucleotides, the CDR3 is TGCGCCAGCAGCCAAGAGTTAGCGGGAGTGCAGGGTGAGCAGTTCTTC. As protein: CASSQELAGVQGEQFF.